This T cell receptor (beta chain) was sequenced for a study of blood T cells in healthy people across ages. This clonotype showed up just a few times. Its antigen is as yet unknown. Study conclusions and caveats: Naive T cell percentage showed a strong correlation with the diversity of TCR beta. TCR beta diversity per million T cells fell roughly linearly with age.

Sample-barcoded 5' priming and a J-beta primer mix drove a second PCR of roughly 7 to 11 cycles. Template switching added a 12-random-nucleotide identifier to every cDNA molecule. TCRdb reprocessed the 5' RACE reads via MiXCR and lists one record per CDR3 protein. The sample contains 1,300,000 or so distinct CDR3 sequences, 55% to 75% of which appear only once. V gave up 5 bases and J gave up 4 bases; unmatched junction bases: 13. CDR1 is SGHVS, CDR2 FNYEAQ, per germline. The CDR3 length is 16 residues. This receptor was taken from a man younger than 30 in good health. The chain carries TRBV7-6 and TRBJ2-7; 8 bases agree with TRBD2. The source material was blood. The CDR3 coding sequence is TGTGCCAGCAGCCACGGGGGACTAGGGGAGGGTTACGAGCAGTACTTC. It translates to CASSHGGLGEGYEQYF.